The next 27 T cell receptor beta chains were all read from a single sample in a study of T cells in Graves' hyperthyroidism and ophthalmopathy. The TCR beta CDR3 regions underwent amplification using RNA transcripts as the source. The HTBI set primed first-round TCR CDR3 RT-PCR. MiXCR was run by TCRdb on the multiplex PCR reads, yielding one entry per CDR3 protein. This sample has 350,000 or so distinct CDR3 sequences, with 15% to 20% found just once. Sequences were obtained from blood. The origin of the receptors is a woman aged 40-49 years with Graves' ophthalmopathy.

This clonotype showed up many times. V and J are TRBV6-2 or TRBV6-3 and TRBJ1-2, with D maybe TRBD1 (5 bases). The ends were cut back, 6 bases at V and 8 bases at J, with 16 bases in the middle. The CDR3 sequence is 13 residues long. Germline V CDR1 and CDR2: MNHEY, SVGEGT. CDR3 in amino acids: CASSSPPPGGYTF. CDR3 DNA sequence: TGTGCCAGCAGCTCACCCCCCCCAGGGGGCTACACCTTC.

This clonotype was picked up many times. This chain links TRBV6-2 or TRBV6-3 with TRBJ2-7; possibly TRBD1 or TRBD2 for D (5 bases each). The CDR3 contains 15 residues. CDR1 MNHEY and CDR2 SVGEGT come from the germline V gene. V was shortened by 4 bases and J by 0 bases, with 13 bases between the two germline ends. The CDR3 DNA reads TGTGCCAGCAGTTCGACGGGACGGTCCTCCTACGAGCAGTACTTC. Protein: CASSSTGRSSYEQYF.

In this sample, this clonotype turned up many times. This rearrangement joins TRBV28 to TRBJ2-2; tentative D call: TRBD1 (6 bases). CDR1 MDHEN and CDR2 SYDVKM come from the germline V gene. Trimming left V 5 bases short and J 9 bases short, with 13 bases between. The length of the CDR3 is 13 residues. In nucleotides, the CDR3 is TGTGCCAGCAGTCCCAGGGGAAGGAGGGAGCTGTTTTTT. Translation: CASSPRGRRELFF.

The V gene is TRBV20-1, the J gene TRBJ2-7; 8 bases are a match to TRBD2. V dropped 3 bases and J dropped 6; count of bases not matched to a gene: 7. Per the germline V gene, CDR1 is DFQATT and CDR2 is SNEGSKA (reference sequence). The CDR3 length is 13 residues. CDR3 coding DNA: TGCAGTGCTAGGTCGGGGGGGGGCGGCGAGCAGTACTTC. Translated, it gives CSARSGGGGEQYF.

This clonotype has ten or more counts. This chain links TRBV7-3 with TRBJ2-3, with 8 positions matching TRBD2. This CDR3 has 18 amino acids. Germline values: CDR1 SGHTA, CDR2 FQGTGA. V shed 1 base, J shed 6 bases, and the junction held 15 bases outside the gene matches. In nucleotides, the CDR3 is TGTGCCAGCAGCTTAAGAGTTTACGCCGGGACTAGTGGGGATACGCAGTATTTT. This gives the protein CASSLRVYAGTSGDTQYF.

This clonotype was recorded many times. This chain joins TRBV12-5 and TRBJ2-7; 10 bases fit TRBD1. The CDR3 spans 15 residues. With V trimmed by 6 bases and J by 5 bases, 10 bases remained unmatched. Germline V gene lookup returns CDR1 LGHNT and CDR2 FRNRAP. The chain's CDR3 is CASGSTGTGVHEQYF. CDR3 DNA: TGTGCTAGTGGCTCAACCGGGACAGGGGTTCACGAGCAGTACTTC. The variable domain in full, completed from reference TRBV12-5 and TRBJ2-7, reads DARVTQTPRHKVTEMGQEVTMRCQPILGHNTVFWYRQTMMQGLELLAYFRNRAPLDDSGMPKDRFSAEMPDATLATLKIQPSEPRDSAVYFCASGSTGTGVHEQYFGPGTRLTVT.

Many counts were recorded for this clonotype. This chain joins TRBV27 and TRBJ2-4; TRBD2 matches at 8 bases. V lost 4 bases and J lost 1; bases outside the gene matches: 6. The CDR3 loop spans 16 amino acids. Per germline, CDR1 MNHEY and CDR2 SMNVEV (reference sequence). The DNA of the CDR3 is TGTGCCAGCAGTTCACTCCCGGGGGGGGCCAAAAACATTCAGTACTTC. This translates into CASSSLPGGAKNIQYF.

There are many counts of this clonotype. This rearrangement joins TRBV6-1 to TRBJ2-7, with D unclear. The CDR3 is 14 residues long. V lost 2 bases to trimming and J lost 3 bases, with 11 bases between them. Germline values: CDR1 MNHNS, CDR2 SASEGT. The CDR3 is CASSEFGNSYEQYF. CDR3 nucleotides: TGTGCCAGCAGTGAATTTGGCAATAGCTACGAGCAGTACTTC.

On this clonotype: The junction differs from germline at one of its ends, possibly a read error. The rearrangement uses TRBV12-3 or TRBV12-4 and TRBJ2-7; D is ambiguous. This CDR3 contains 14 residues. CDR3 nucleotides: TGTGCCAGCAGTCTCCTACGCGACAACTACGAGCAGTGCTTC. As protein: CASSLLRDNYEQCF.

The chain combines TRBV11-2 with TRBJ2-7; 10 nucleotides agree with TRBD2. V lost 3 bases, J lost 3 bases, and 8 bases stayed unmatched. Looked up from germline, CDR1 is SGHAT and CDR2 is FQNNGV. CDR3 size: 16 residues. In nucleotides, the CDR3 is TGTGCCAGCAGCTTCACTAGCGGGACTCCAGGCTACGAGCAGTACTTC. This translates into CASSFTSGTPGYEQYF.

The J gene is TRBJ2-2, the V gene TRBV28, with 11 bases that match TRBD2. From germline, CDR1 is MDHEN and CDR2 SYDVKM. After removal of 2 bases from V and 4 bases from J, the junction contained 6 bases not matched to a gene. The CDR3 is 17 amino acids. The CDR3 loop reads CASSLARLAGSTGELFF. CDR3 nucleotide sequence: TGTGCCAGCAGTTTAGCCCGACTAGCGGGGAGCACCGGGGAGCTGTTTTTT. The variable domain in full, with the rest retrieved from reference TRBV28 and TRBJ2-2, is DVKVTQSSRYLVKRTGEKVFLECVQDMDHENMFWYRQDPGLGLRLIYFSYDVKMKEKGDIPEGYSVSREKKERFSLILESASTNQTSMYLCASSLARLAGSTGELFFGEGSRLTVL.

This rearrangement joins TRBV30 to TRBJ1-2; weak D call: TRBD1 (6 bases). This CDR3 is built from 13 residues. Germline loops: CDR1 GTSNPN, CDR2 SVGIG (reference sequence). V lost 0 bases to trimming and J lost 8 bases, with 13 bases between them. The CDR3 protein is CAWSVPGAGGYTF. The DNA for the CDR3 is TGTGCCTGGAGTGTGCCGGGGGCGGGGGGCTACACCTTC.

The CDR3 DNA follows: TGTGCCAGCAGTCTCACTATCGGGGGGGCCTACGAGCAGTTCTTC. Its translation is CASSLTIGGAYEQFF. The V and J genes are TRBV2 and TRBJ2-7; 8 bases align to TRBD2. The better agreement between TRBJ2-1 and the DNA end casts doubt on the J call. CDR1 is SNHLY and CDR2 is FYNNEI in the germline V gene. This CDR3 is built from 15 residues.

V and J are TRBV28 and TRBJ1-6; weak D call: TRBD1 (6 bases). Germline values: CDR1 MDHEN, CDR2 SYDVKM. The V gene lost 4 bases and the J gene lost 7 bases, with 11 bases spanning the gap. CDR3 length equals 14 residues. Here the CDR3 reads CASSWGTGNSPLHF. For the CDR3, the DNA is TGTGCCAGCAGTTGGGGTACAGGGAATTCACCCCTCCACTTT.

This clonotype was found many times. The genes are TRBV2 and TRBJ1-1; D might be TRBD1 (5 bases). CDR3 length equals 12 residues. Germline-derived CDR1 and CDR2 are SNHLY and FYNNEI. The ends were cut back, 0 bases at V and 10 bases at J, with 9 bases in the middle. CDR3 bases: TGTGCCAGCAGTGAAGCGGGGGGGGGAGCTTTCTTT. Protein: CASSEAGGGAFF. The complete variable domain, with remaining parts taken from reference TRBV2 and TRBJ1-1, reads EPEVTQTPSHQVTQMGQEVILRCVPISNHLYFYWYRQILGQKVEFLVSFYNNEISEKSEIFDDQFSVERPDGSNFTLKIRSTKLEDSAMYFCASSEAGGGAFFGQGTRLTVV.

This clonotype was seen only a few times. J is TRBJ1-5 and V is TRBV12-3 or TRBV12-4; 7 bases match TRBD1. V lost 6 bases and J lost 4; bases outside the gene matches: 3. The CDR3 spans 13 residues. This CDR3 reads CASRRDRNQPQHF. CDR3 in DNA: TGTGCCAGCAGGCGGGACAGAAATCAGCCCCAGCATTTT.

This clonotype came up a few times. J is TRBJ2-5 and V is TRBV15, with a tentative D call TRBD2 (5 bases). The CDR3 has 13 residues. The V end was cut by 5 bases, the J end by 9 bases, with 16 bases between. CDR1 is LNHNV, CDR2 YYDKDF, per germline (reference sequence). CDR3 DNA sequence: TGTGCCACCAGCCTTTACGCGGGCGAGGCCCAGTACTTC. The encoded protein is CATSLYAGEAQYF.

This clonotype has a count of ten or more. The gene calls are TRBV6-2 or TRBV6-3 and TRBJ2-4; the D gene is possibly TRBD1 (6 bases). The V end was cut by 7 bases, the J end by 0 bases, with 13 bases between. From germline, CDR1 is MNHEY and CDR2 SVGEGT. This CDR3 comprises 15 residues. The CDR3 here is CASTTGIGAKNIQYF. The CDR3 region has the DNA TGTGCCAGCACCACAGGGATTGGAGCCAAAAACATTCAGTACTTC.

Notes on this clonotype: This could be a read error, since a much larger clone is one nucleotide away. The chain has TRBV15 and TRBJ2-7, with D hard to call. Germline V gene lookup returns CDR1 LNHNV and CDR2 YYDKDF (reference sequence). CDR3 length: 13 residues. The V end was cut by 5 bases, the J end by 1 base, with 9 bases between. The CDR3 loop is CATSRGVSYEQYF. DNA of the CDR3: TGTGCCACCAGCCGAGGTGTATCCTACGAGCAGTACTTC.

This rearrangement joins TRBV25-1 to TRBJ1-2; unclear D gene. V was shortened by 3 bases and J by 5 bases, with 7 bases between the two germline ends. This CDR3 has 12 amino acids. Germline CDR1 is MGHDK and CDR2 is SYGVNS. The CDR3 region is CASSDVGYGYTF. CDR3 nucleotides: TGTGCCAGCAGTGACGTGGGGTATGGCTACACCTTC.

The rearrangement joins TRBV28 to TRBJ2-7; no clear D. This CDR3 is built from 14 residues. V was pared by 4 bases and J by 3 bases, with 13 bases between. Germline V gene data show CDR1 as MDHEN and CDR2 as SYDVKM. Here the CDR3 DNA reads TGTGCCAGCAGTTCCGCCCCGGACGGCTACGAGCAGTACTTC. Residues: CASSSAPDGYEQYF.

This clonotype was detected many times. The V gene is TRBV7-9, the J gene TRBJ1-2; perhaps TRBD1 as D (5 bases). This CDR3 has 14 amino acids. Trimming took off 4 bases at V and 2 bases at J, with 11 bases between the two ends. Germline V gene lookup returns CDR1 SEHNR and CDR2 FQNEAQ (reference sequence). As DNA, the CDR3 is TGTGCCAGCAGCTCGGACCCAGGGAACTATGGCTACACCTTC. Protein sequence: CASSSDPGNYGYTF.

This clonotype was seen many times. V is TRBV28 and J is TRBJ1-1, with D unclear. The V gene's germline CDR1 is MDHEN and CDR2 SYDVKM. The length of the CDR3 is 13 residues. Trimming shortened V by 6 bases and J by 2 bases, and 10 bases separated the two germline ends. CDR3 sequence reads: CASRAPGNTEAFF. The CDR3 DNA reads as TGTGCCAGCAGAGCCCCGGGAAACACTGAAGCTTTCTTT.

This clonotype was observed a handful of times. The chain is built from TRBV11-2 and TRBJ2-7, with 12 positions matching TRBD1. Germline CDR1 and CDR2: SGHAT and FQNNGV. The CDR3 contains 17 residues. V shed 5 bases and J 4 bases; nucleotides not matched to a gene: 12. In DNA form, the CDR3 reads TGTGCCAGCAGCCGACCCTCTGGGACAGGGGGCTTTTACGAGCAGTACTTC. Its translation is CASSRPSGTGGFYEQYF.

In this sample, this clonotype turned up many times. The chain couples TRBV6-4 to TRBJ1-5; the D is unclear. Per germline, CDR1 MRHNA and CDR2 SNTAGT. The CDR3 contains 13 residues. V shed 5 bases and J shed 4 bases, with 9 bases lying between them. The CDR3 sequence is CASSYRENQPQHF. The CDR3 DNA reads TGTGCCAGCAGTTATCGGGAGAATCAGCCCCAGCATTTT.

In its sample, this clonotype was seen many times. The chain joins TRBV11-1 to TRBJ2-5, with 10 bases fitting TRBD2. Germline CDR1 SGHAT, CDR2 FQDESV (reference sequence). CDR3 size: 18 residues. The V and J ends lost 4 bases and 3 bases, in that order; junction bases with no gene match: 14. The CDR3 DNA reads TGTGCCAGCAGCTCTAAGCTCCCTGGACTAGCGGAAAAAGAGACCCAGTACTTC. Amino acid sequence: CASSSKLPGLAEKETQYF.

This clonotype was seen ten or more times. The chain uses TRBV6-2 or TRBV6-3 and TRBJ2-7, with 12 bases aligning to TRBD2. This CDR3 spans 15 amino acids. Unmatched junction bases numbered 8, after V lost 6 bases and J lost 5 bases. Germline V gives CDR1 MNHEY, CDR2 SVGEGT. CDR3: CASRLGLAGRNEQYF. The CDR3 nucleotides read TGTGCCAGCAGACTGGGACTAGCGGGTAGAAACGAGCAGTACTTC.